This T cell receptor beta chain is drawn from a study of naive and memory T cell subsets. Four subsets defined by CD45RA and CD27 were sorted after CD3, CD4, CD8 and live/dead staining. Study results and limitations: Over 85% of naive TCR sequences appeared only once, unlike memory subsets. Each distinct alpha or beta sequence counts as one clonotype. Naive repertoires, especially CD8, held a few larger clonotypes, possibly memory cells re-expressing CD45RA.

This clonotype was found many times. The antigen remains undetermined. Two oligonucleotides, mixed equimolar, formed the beta constant-region primer covering TRBC1 and TRBC2. Four rounds of PCR amplified the ligated cDNA using nested alpha and beta constant-region primers plus SP2. Each CDR3 protein gets one entry after TCRdb re-called the UMI-ligation and nested PCR reads with MiXCR. The sample contains 98,000 or so distinct CDR3 sequences, roughly 12% of which appear only once. CDR3 length equals 13 residues. Germline V gene lookup returns CDR1 DFQATT and CDR2 SNEGSKA (reference sequence). V gave up 3 bases and J gave up 1 base, with 8 bases separating them.

The rearrangement links TRBV20-1 to TRBJ2-3; D remains ambiguous. The sequence was collected from a human donor in good health. Material for sequencing was naive CD4+ T cells from blood. CDR3 protein: CSASPLGTDTQYF. The CDR3 nucleotides read TGCAGTGCTAGTCCCCTCGGCACAGATACGCAGTATTTT.